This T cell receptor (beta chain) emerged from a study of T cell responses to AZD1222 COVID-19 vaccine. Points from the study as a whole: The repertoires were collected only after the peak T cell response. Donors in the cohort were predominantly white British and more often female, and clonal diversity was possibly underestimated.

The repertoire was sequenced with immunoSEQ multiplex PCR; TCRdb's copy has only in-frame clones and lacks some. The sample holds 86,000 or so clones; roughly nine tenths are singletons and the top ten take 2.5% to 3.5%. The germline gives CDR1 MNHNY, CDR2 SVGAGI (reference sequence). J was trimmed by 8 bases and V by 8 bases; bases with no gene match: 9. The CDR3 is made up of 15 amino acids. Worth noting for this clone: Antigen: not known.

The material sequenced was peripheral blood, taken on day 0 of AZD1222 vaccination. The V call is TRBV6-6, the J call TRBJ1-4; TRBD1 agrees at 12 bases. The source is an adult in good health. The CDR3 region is CASRDWDRGPEKLFF. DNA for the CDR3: TGTGCCAGCCGGGATTGGGACAGGGGGCCCGAAAAACTGTTTTTT.